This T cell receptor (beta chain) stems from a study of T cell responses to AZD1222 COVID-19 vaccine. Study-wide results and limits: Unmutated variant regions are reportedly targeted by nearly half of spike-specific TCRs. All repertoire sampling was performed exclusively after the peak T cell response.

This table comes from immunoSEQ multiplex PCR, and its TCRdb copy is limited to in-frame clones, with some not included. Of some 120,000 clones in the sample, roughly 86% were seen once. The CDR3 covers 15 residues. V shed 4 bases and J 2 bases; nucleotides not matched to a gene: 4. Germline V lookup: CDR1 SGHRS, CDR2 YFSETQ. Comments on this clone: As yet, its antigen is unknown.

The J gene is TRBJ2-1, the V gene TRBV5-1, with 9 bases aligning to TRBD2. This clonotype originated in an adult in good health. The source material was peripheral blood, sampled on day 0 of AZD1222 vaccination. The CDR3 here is CASSIPSGAYNEQFF. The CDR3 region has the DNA TGCGCCAGCAGCATACCTAGCGGGGCCTACAATGAGCAGTTCTTC. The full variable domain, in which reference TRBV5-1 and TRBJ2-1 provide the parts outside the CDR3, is KAGVTQTPRYLIKTRGQQVTLSCSPISGHRSVSWYQQTPGQGLQFLFEYFSETQRNKGNFPGRFSGRQFSNSRSEMNVSTLELGDSALYLCASSIPSGAYNEQFFGPGTRLTVL.